The 24 T cell receptor beta chains below were found in one sample sequenced in a study of blood T cell repertoires in COVID-19. Method: immunoSEQ multiplex PCR; TCRdb's copy keeps in-frame clones and lacks some. The top ten clones hold 10% of a sample with 220,000 or so clones, 70% to 90% of them seen once. Sequenced: peripheral blood. The receptors stem from a woman aged 50 to 65 with COVID-19, enrolled during active disease.

In this sample, this clone turned up a few times. The V gene is TRBV3-1 (or the pseudogene TRBV3-2), the J gene TRBJ2-7; 10 nucleotides agree with TRBD1. The CDR3 has 14 amino acids. The V and J ends lost 5 bases and 4 bases, in that order; junction bases with no gene match: 5. The germline gives CDR1 LGHDT, CDR2 YNNKEL (reference sequence). The CDR3 nucleotides read TGTGCCAGCAGCAAGATGGACAGGGGGTACGAGCAGTACTTC. Protein product: CASSKMDRGYEQYF.

The rearrangement joins TRBV11-2 to TRBJ1-5, with 8 bases identical to TRBD1. Per germline, CDR1 SGHAT and CDR2 FQNNGV. This CDR3 spans 16 amino acids. The V gene end was trimmed by 4 bases and the J gene end by 6 bases; junction bases not matched to a gene: 11. The CDR3 region has the DNA TGTGCCAGCAGCTCCACAATGACAGGGGTAGGTCAGCCCCAGCATTTT. This codes for CASSSTMTGVGQPQHF.

The chain couples TRBV19 to TRBJ2-6, with TRBD2 matching over 11 bases. Germline V lookup: CDR1 LNHDA, CDR2 SQIVND (reference sequence). This CDR3 is built from 18 residues. With V trimmed by 3 bases and J by 0 bases, 4 bases remained unmatched. Here the CDR3 DNA reads TGTGCCAGTAGTATGACTAGCGGGGCTCTCTCTGGGGCCAACGTCCTGACTTTC. The encoded protein is CASSMTSGALSGANVLTF.

In this sample, this clone turned up a few times. The chain is built from TRBV18 and TRBJ2-3; unclear D gene. V was cut by 3 bases and J by 5 bases, with 6 bases left in between. Germline loops: CDR1 KGHSH, CDR2 LQKENI. The CDR3 totals 12 residues. The CDR3 nucleotides read TGTGCCAGCTCACCTGATAGAGATACGCAGTATTTT. It is translated as CASSPDRDTQYF.

This chain connects TRBV7-8 to TRBJ2-7, with D perhaps matching TRBD2 (6 bases). Trimming removed 1 base from V and 3 bases from J, with 13 bases in between. The CDR3 contains 15 residues. Germline CDR1 and CDR2: SGHVS and FQNEAQ. DNA for the CDR3: TGTGCCAGCAGCTTAGTACGTCAGGGAGGCTACGAGCAGTACTTC. It is translated as CASSLVRQGGYEQYF.

The rearrangement uses TRBV12-3 or TRBV12-4 and TRBJ1-1, with unresolved D. The CDR3 is 12 residues long. Trimming took 4 bases from V and 0 from J, leaving 3 bases between them. This CDR3 is CASSSVNTEAFF. The CDR3 bases are TGTGCCAGCAGTTCGGTGAACACTGAAGCTTTCTTT.

This clone was recorded once. The CDR3 sequence: CASAGSYNEQFF. CDR3 nucleotide sequence: TGTGCCAGCGCAGGCTCCTACAATGAGCAGTTCTTC. This rearrangement joins TRBV6-5 to TRBJ2-1; no firm D call. CDR3 length: 12 residues. V was clipped by 8 bases and J by 0 bases, with 5 bases between them. Germline V gene data show CDR1 as MNHEY and CDR2 as SVGAGI.

Remarks on this clone: The same CDR3 can be traced to other DNA sequences in this sample. The chain carries TRBV5-1 and TRBJ2-3, with D uncertain. V lost 3 bases to trimming and J lost 3 bases, with 11 bases between them. This CDR3 comprises 14 residues. CDR1 is SGHRS and CDR2 is YFSETQ in the germline V gene. The CDR3: CASSSVRGTDTQYF. The CDR3 DNA reads as TGCGCCAGCAGCTCAGTACGAGGAACAGATACGCAGTATTTT.

This clone was seen only once. The chain has TRBV12-3 or TRBV12-4 and TRBJ1-1; tentatively, D is TRBD1 (5 bases). This CDR3 has 13 amino acids. V gave up 10 bases and J gave up 0 bases, with 12 bases separating them. The DNA for the CDR3 is TGTGCCACCAAGACAGCCATGAACACTGAAGCTTTCTTT. Protein: CATKTAMNTEAFF.

This chain uses TRBV7-8 with TRBJ1-2; D may be TRBD1 (5 bases). V was clipped by 2 bases and J by 10 bases, with 14 bases between them. The CDR3 is 13 residues long. The germline V gene encodes CDR1 SGHVS and CDR2 FQNEAQ. The CDR3 DNA is TGTGCCAGCAGCTTACGGCAGGGAGGAGCCTACACCTTC. It codes for CASSLRQGGAYTF.

This clone appeared a few times. The V call is TRBV5-1, the J call TRBJ1-4, with D maybe TRBD1 (6 bases). CDR1 is SGHRS, CDR2 YFSETQ, per germline. The length of the CDR3 is 14 residues. Trimming shortened V by 2 bases and J by 12 bases, and 17 bases separated the two germline ends. CDR3 coding DNA: TGCGCCAGCAGCTTAACAGGGTCCTCAAGGGAACTGTTTTTT. Translated: CASSLTGSSRELFF.

The gene calls are TRBV28 and TRBJ1-1, with D hard to call. The CDR3 consists of 15 residues. The germline V and J ends were trimmed by 5 bases and 4 bases, with 17 bases remaining between them. Germline assignment: CDR1 MDHEN and CDR2 SYDVKM. CDR3: CASSQVPQMGTEAFF. DNA of the CDR3: TGTGCCAGCAGTCAGGTACCACAAATGGGCACTGAAGCTTTCTTT.

This chain links TRBV10-2 with TRBJ1-5; 9 bases map to TRBD1. This CDR3 is 16 amino acids long. With 2 bases clipped from V and 1 base from J, the junction kept 3 bases outside the gene matches. Germline CDR1 and CDR2: WSHSY and SAAADI. The CDR3 loop is CASSEADRGSNQPQHF. The DNA of the CDR3 is TGCGCCAGCAGTGAGGCGGACAGGGGAAGCAATCAGCCCCAGCATTTT.

The chain recombines TRBV28 with TRBJ1-2, with TRBD1 matching over 8 bases. Per the germline V gene, CDR1 is MDHEN and CDR2 is SYDVKM. This CDR3 contains 14 residues. Trimming removed 6 bases from V and 3 bases from J; junction bases left unmatched: 6. The DNA of the CDR3 is TGTGCCAGCAGACGGACAGGGTGGGACTATGGCTACACCTTC. This gives the protein CASRRTGWDYGYTF.

A few counts support this clone. The CDR3 DNA reads TGTGCCAGCAGTTTTGCCGGGATAAATCAGCCCCAGCATTTT. It is translated as CASSFAGINQPQHF. This chain connects TRBV27 to TRBJ1-5, with D uncertain. Trimming took off 3 bases at V and 4 bases at J, with 10 bases between the two ends. This CDR3 is built from 14 residues. The V gene's germline CDR1 is MNHEY and CDR2 SMNVEV (reference sequence).

J is TRBJ1-1 and V is TRBV6-5; TRBD1 agrees at 11 bases. Germline V lookup: CDR1 MNHEY, CDR2 SVGAGI. This CDR3 is 12 amino acids long. The V segment lost 9 bases and the J segment 12 bases; nucleotides outside the gene matches: 9. CDR3 region: CASGWTGGFPFF. As DNA, the CDR3 is TGTGCCAGTGGATGGACAGGGGGCTTTCCTTTCTTT.

This clone was observed a handful of times. The CDR3 is CASSTRGGITDTQYF. The CDR3 DNA is TGTGCCAGCAGCACACGCGGGGGGATCACAGATACGCAGTATTTT. J is TRBJ2-3 and V is TRBV11-3; 8 bases are shared with TRBD2. CDR1 and CDR2 (germline): SGHNT, YENEEA. Trimming at V came to 5 bases and at J to 2 bases, leaving 6 bases not matched to a gene. The CDR3 contains 15 residues.

The V call is TRBV19, the J call TRBJ1-1; D is perhaps TRBD1 (5 bases). V shed 4 bases and J shed 0 bases, with 15 bases lying between them. Per germline, CDR1 LNHDA and CDR2 SQIVND (reference sequence). This CDR3 contains 16 residues. The CDR3, as DNA: TGTGCCAGTAGTAGGACCCTCAGCAGGGTGAACACTGAAGCTTTCTTT. It yields the protein CASSRTLSRVNTEAFF.

The rearrangement links TRBV2 to TRBJ1-2; a weak D match, TRBD1 (5 bases). Germline assignment: CDR1 SNHLY and CDR2 FYNNEI. The V and J ends lost 6 bases and 6 bases respectively, with 17 bases between them. The CDR3 covers 14 residues. CDR3 in DNA: TGTGCCAGCAGGACGTCAGGGATTGAAGATGGCTACACCTTC. This translates into CASRTSGIEDGYTF. Variable domain in full (rest from reference TRBV2 and TRBJ1-2): EPEVTQTPSHQVTQMGQEVILRCVPISNHLYFYWYRQILGQKVEFLVSFYNNEISEKSEIFDDQFSVERPDGSNFTLKIRSTKLEDSAMYFCASRTSGIEDGYTFGSGTRLTVV.

This clone appeared once. V and J are TRBV21-1 and TRBJ2-4; the D call TRBD2 from the table was never checked on the DNA. TRBV21-1 is termed a pseudogene. This CDR3 comprises 18 residues. The CDR3 coding sequence is TGTGCCAGCTCGCCCGGGACTCTGGCGCGACGACTGAAAAACATTCAGTACTTC. Amino acid sequence: CASSPGTLARRLKNIQYF.

The chain employs TRBV30 and TRBJ1-1; D call uncertain. Looked up from germline, CDR1 is GTSNPN and CDR2 is SVGIG (reference sequence). This CDR3 spans 15 amino acids. Trimming removed 4 bases from V and 1 base from J, with 16 bases in between. The CDR3 loop is CAWIPKLSKNTEAFF. CDR3 coding DNA: TGTGCCTGGATCCCTAAACTATCAAAGAACACTGAAGCTTTCTTT.

V is TRBV3-1 (or the pseudogene TRBV3-2) and J is TRBJ1-1, with no clear D. The CDR3 has 17 amino acids. The germline V gene encodes CDR1 LGHDT and CDR2 YNNKEL (reference sequence). The V and J ends lost 0 bases and 4 bases respectively, with 18 bases between them. CDR3 bases: TGTGCCAGCAGCCAAGATCGGCGGGTGGATCGGGTCACTGAAGCTTTCTTT. Amino acids: CASSQDRRVDRVTEAFF.

The V call is TRBV27, the J call TRBJ2-4, with 9 bases lining up with TRBD2. CDR1 is MNHEY, CDR2 SMNVEV, per germline (reference sequence). The CDR3 consists of 17 residues. V was pared by 5 bases and J by 0 bases, with 8 bases of the junction left unmatched. CDR3 sequence reads: CASSERGTSLAKNIQYF. CDR3 bases: TGTGCCAGCAGTGAAAGGGGGACTAGCTTAGCCAAAAACATTCAGTACTTC.

V is TRBV30 and J is TRBJ2-3; D may be TRBD2 (6 bases). V was cut by 1 base and J by 2 bases, with 13 bases left in between. Germline loops: CDR1 GTSNPN, CDR2 SVGIG (reference sequence). The CDR3 is made up of 15 amino acids. CDR3 protein: CAWSGGTENTDTQYF. CDR3 sequence (DNA): TGTGCCTGGAGTGGTGGGACTGAAAACACAGATACGCAGTATTTT. The whole variable domain, remainder taken from reference TRBV30 and TRBJ2-3, is SQTIHQWPATLVQPVGSPLSLECTVEGTSNPNLYWYRQAAGRGLQLLFYSVGIGQISSEVPQNLSASRPQDRQFILSSKKLLLSDSGFYLCAWSGGTENTDTQYFGPGTRLTVL.